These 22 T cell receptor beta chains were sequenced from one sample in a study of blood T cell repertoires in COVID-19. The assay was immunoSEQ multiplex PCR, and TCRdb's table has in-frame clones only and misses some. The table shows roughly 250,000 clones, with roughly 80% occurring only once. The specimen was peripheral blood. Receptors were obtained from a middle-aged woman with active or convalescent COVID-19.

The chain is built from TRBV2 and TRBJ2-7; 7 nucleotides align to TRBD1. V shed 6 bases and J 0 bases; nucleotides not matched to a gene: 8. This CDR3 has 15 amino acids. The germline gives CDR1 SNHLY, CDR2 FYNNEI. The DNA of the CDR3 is TGTGCCAGCAGCCGACAGGGTACGAGCTCCTACGAGCAGTACTTC. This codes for CASSRQGTSSYEQYF.

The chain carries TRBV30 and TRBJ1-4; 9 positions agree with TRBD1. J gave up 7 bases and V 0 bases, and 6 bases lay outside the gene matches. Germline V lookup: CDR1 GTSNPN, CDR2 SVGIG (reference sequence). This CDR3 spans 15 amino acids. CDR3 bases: TGTGCCTGGAGTGTACGTGGGACAGGGCTTGAAAAACTGTTTTTT. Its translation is CAWSVRGTGLEKLFF.

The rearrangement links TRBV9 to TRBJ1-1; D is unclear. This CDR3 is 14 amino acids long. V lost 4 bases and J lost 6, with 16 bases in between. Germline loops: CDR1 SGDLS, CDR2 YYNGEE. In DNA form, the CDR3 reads TGTGCCAGCAGCCAAGAAGACGAGGCACCTGAAGCTTTCTTT. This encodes CASSQEDEAPEAFF.

In DNA, the CDR3 is TGTGCCAGCAGTGATCCGGGACAGGGTGGCGGTAGCTATGGCTACACCTTC. Protein: CASSDPGQGGGSYGYTF. V and J are TRBV2 and TRBJ1-2; TRBD1 agrees at 9 bases. J gave up 4 bases and V 3 bases, and 12 bases lay outside the gene matches. The V gene's germline CDR1 is SNHLY and CDR2 FYNNEI. The CDR3 covers 17 residues.

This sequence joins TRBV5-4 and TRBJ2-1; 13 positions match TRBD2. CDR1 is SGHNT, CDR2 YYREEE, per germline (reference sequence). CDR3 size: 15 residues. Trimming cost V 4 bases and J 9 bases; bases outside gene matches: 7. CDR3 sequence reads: CASSATSGGHGEQFF. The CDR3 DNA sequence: TGTGCCAGCAGCGCGACTAGCGGGGGGCACGGTGAGCAGTTCTTC.

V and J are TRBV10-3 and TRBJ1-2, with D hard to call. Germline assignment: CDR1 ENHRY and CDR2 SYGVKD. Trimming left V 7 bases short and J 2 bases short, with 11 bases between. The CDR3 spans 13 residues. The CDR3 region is CAITLAGNYGYTF. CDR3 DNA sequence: TGTGCCATCACACTGGCGGGAAACTATGGCTACACCTTC.

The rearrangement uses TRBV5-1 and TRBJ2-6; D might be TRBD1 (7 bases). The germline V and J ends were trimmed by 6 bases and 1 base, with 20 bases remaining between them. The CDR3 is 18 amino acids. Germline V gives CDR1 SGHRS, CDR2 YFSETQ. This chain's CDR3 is CASNAGQNYISGANVLTF. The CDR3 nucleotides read TGCGCCAGCAACGCGGGACAGAATTACATTTCTGGGGCCAACGTCCTGACTTTC.

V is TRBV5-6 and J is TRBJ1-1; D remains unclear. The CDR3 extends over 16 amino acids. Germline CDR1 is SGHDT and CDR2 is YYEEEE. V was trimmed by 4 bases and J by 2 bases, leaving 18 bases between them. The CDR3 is CASSPPRPAYNTEAFF. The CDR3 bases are TGTGCCAGCAGCCCCCCTAGGCCGGCATATAACACTGAAGCTTTCTTT.

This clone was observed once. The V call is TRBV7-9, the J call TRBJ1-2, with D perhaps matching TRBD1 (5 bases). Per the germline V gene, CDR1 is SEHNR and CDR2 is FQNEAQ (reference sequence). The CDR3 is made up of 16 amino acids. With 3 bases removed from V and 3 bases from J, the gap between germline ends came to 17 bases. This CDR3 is CASSLYRGAGDYGYTF. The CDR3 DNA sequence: TGTGCCAGCAGCTTGTATCGAGGGGCGGGGGACTATGGCTACACCTTC.

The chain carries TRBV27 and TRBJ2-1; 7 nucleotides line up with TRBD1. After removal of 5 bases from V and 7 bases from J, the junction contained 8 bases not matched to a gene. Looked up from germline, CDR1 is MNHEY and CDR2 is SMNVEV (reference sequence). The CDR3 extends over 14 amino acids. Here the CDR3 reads CASSPWDRANEQFF. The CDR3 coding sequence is TGTGCCAGCAGTCCCTGGGACAGAGCAAATGAGCAGTTCTTC.

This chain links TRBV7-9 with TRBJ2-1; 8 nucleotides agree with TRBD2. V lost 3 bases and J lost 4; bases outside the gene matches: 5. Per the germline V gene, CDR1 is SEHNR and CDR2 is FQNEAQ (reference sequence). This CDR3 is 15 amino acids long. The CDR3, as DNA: TGTGCCAGCAGCTTTGAGACTAGCGTGTACAATGAGCAGTTCTTC. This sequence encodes CASSFETSVYNEQFF.

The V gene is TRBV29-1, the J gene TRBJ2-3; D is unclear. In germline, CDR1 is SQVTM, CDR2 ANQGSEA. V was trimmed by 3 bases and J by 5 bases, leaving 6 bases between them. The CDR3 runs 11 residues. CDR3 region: CSVDSGDTQYF. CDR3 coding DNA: TGCAGCGTTGATTCGGGAGATACGCAGTATTTT.

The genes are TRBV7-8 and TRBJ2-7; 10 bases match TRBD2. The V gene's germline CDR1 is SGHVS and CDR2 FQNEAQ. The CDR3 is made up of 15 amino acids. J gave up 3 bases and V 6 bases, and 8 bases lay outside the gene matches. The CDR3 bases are TGTGCCAGCAGTATCGGGGCTAGCGGGAGCTACGAGCAGTACGTC. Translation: CASSIGASGSYEQYV.

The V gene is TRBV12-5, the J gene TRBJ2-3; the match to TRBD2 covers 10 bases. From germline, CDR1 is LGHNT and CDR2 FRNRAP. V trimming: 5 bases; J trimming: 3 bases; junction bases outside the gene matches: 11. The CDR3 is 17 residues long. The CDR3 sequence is CASGPPPASGGTDTQYF. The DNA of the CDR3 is TGTGCTAGTGGTCCACCCCCCGCTAGCGGGGGAACAGATACGCAGTATTTT.

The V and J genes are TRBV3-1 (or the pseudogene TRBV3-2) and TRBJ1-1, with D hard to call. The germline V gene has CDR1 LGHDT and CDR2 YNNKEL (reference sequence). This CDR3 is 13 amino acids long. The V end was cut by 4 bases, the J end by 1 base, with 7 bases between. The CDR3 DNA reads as TGTGCCAGCAGCCTCACATCGAACACTGAAGCTTTCTTT. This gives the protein CASSLTSNTEAFF.

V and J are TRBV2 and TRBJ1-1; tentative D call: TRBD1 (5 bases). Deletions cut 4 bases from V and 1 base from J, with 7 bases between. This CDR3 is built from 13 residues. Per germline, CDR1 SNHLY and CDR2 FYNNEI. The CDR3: CASSGQSNTEAFF. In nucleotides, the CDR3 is TGTGCCAGCAGTGGACAGTCGAACACTGAAGCTTTCTTT.

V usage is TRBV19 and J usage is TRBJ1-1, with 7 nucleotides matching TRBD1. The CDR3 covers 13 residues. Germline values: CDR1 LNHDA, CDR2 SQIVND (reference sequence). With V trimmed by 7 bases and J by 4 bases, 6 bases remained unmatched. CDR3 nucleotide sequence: TGTGCCAGTAAGCCAGGGGGTAGCACTGAAGCTTTCTTT. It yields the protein CASKPGGSTEAFF.

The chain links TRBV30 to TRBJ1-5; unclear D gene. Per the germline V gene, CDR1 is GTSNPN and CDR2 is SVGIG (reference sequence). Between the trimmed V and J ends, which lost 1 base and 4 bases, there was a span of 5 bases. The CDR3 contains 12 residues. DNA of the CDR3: TGTGCCTGGAGTGGCAGAAATCAGCCCCAGCATTTT. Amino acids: CAWSGRNQPQHF.

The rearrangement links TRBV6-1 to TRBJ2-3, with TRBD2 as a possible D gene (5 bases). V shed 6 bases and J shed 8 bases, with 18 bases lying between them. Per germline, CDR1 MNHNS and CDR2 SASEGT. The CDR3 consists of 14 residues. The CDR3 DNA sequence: TGTGCCAGCAGCTATTCTGTGGGTGGGAGTACGCAGTATTTT. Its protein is CASSYSVGGSTQYF.

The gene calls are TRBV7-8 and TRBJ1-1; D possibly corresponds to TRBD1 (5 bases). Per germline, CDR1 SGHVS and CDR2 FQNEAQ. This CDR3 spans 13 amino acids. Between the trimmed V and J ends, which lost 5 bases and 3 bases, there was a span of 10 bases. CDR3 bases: TGTGCCAGCAGCCCAGGGTTAGACACTGAAGCTTTCTTT. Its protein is CASSPGLDTEAFF. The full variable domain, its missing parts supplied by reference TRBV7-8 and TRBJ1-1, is GAGVSQSPRYKVAKRGQDVALRCDPISGHVSLFWYQQALGQGPEFLTYFQNEAQLDKSGLPSDRFFAERPEGSVSTLKIQRTQQEDSAVYLCASSPGLDTEAFFGQGTRLTVV.

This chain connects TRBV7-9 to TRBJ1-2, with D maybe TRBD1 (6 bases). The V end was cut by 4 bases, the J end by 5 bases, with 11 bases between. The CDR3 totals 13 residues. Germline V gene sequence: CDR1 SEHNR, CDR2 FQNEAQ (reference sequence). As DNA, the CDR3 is TGTGCCAGCAGCTCTACAGGGTCGTATGGCTACACCTTC. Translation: CASSSTGSYGYTF.

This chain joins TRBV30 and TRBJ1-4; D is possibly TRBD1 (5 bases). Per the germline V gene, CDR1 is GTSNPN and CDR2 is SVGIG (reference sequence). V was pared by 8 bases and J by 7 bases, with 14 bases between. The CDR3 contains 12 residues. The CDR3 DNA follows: TGTGCCGGTTTGGGGGGAGGTGAAAAACTGTTTTTT. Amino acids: CAGLGGGEKLFF.